Sequencing of this T cell receptor (beta chain) was carried out in a study of cytomegalovirus exposure and HLA in healthy donors. Study results and caveats: An analysis done earlier found most TCR beta V segments productive about 87% or about 30% of the time. The study assumed roughly uniform donor sequencing depth for presence/absence analyses. Later analysis demonstrated an association between a missense DCLRE1C variant and TCR beta V- and J-gene trimming.

Use of 60 Vbeta and 13 Jbeta primers characterized the PCR. TCRdb keeps only in-frame clones here, not all; method: immunoSEQ multiplex PCR. The sample's table shows under 75,000 clones. The CDR3 contains 13 residues. From germline, CDR1 is SGHVS and CDR2 FQNEAQ. V trimming: 5 bases; J trimming: 2 bases; junction bases outside the gene matches: 1. For this clone: Antigen unknown.

Samples came from healthy bone marrow donors. The sequenced sample consisted of PBMCs. This rearrangement joins TRBV7-8 to TRBJ2-7, with TRBD2 matching 9 bases. This receptor was taken from a female donor in good health and CMV-seropositive. CDR3 nucleotide sequence: TGTGCCAGCAGCCGGACTAGCGCCTACGAGCAGTACTTC. Its protein product is CASSRTSAYEQYF.